What follows are 6 T cell receptor beta chains derived from one specimen sequenced in a study of response to subunit inactivated influenza vaccine. TCRdb used MiXCR to reprocess the RT-PCR reads, holding one entry per CDR3 protein. Seen here are 650,000 to 850,000 distinct CDR3 sequences, 11% to 15% observed once, and the top ten hold around 7.3%. Sequencing used PBMCs from blood, obtained 14 to 15 days before vaccination. These receptors were taken from a man between 50 and 59 years old who received an inactivated influenza vaccine.

This clonotype turned up a few times. One junction end disagrees with the germline gene, perhaps due to a read error. The rearrangement uses TRBV24-1 and TRBJ2-7; D is undetermined. The CDR3 consists of 16 residues. CDR1 KGHDR and CDR2 SFDVKD come from the germline V gene. As DNA, the CDR3 is TGTGCCGCTTCTACTGTACGGCAAAAACCCAAACGGAAAAGGACCTTC. The encoded protein is CAASTVRQKPKRKRTF.

This chain connects TRBV4-2 to TRBJ2-2; D gene uncertain. V gave up 7 bases and J gave up 5 bases, with 17 bases separating them. Germline V gene lookup returns CDR1 LGHNA and CDR2 YNFKEQ. The CDR3 totals 15 residues. The CDR3 here is CASKLTDRETGELFF. The CDR3 nucleotides are TGTGCCAGCAAATTGACCGACCGAGAAACCGGGGAGCTGTTTTTT.

The chain couples TRBV18 to TRBJ2-7, with TRBD2 identical over 7 bases. Germline lookup yields CDR1 KGHSH and CDR2 LQKENI. This CDR3 has 14 residues. V gave up 2 bases and J gave up 5 bases; unmatched junction bases: 6. CDR3 protein: CASSPIGGSNEQYF. Written as DNA, the CDR3 is TGTGCCAGCTCACCAATTGGCGGGAGCAACGAGCAGTACTTC.

This clonotype was observed at least ten times. The rearrangement uses TRBV15 and TRBJ2-1; 10 bases map to TRBD2. The CDR3 extends over 15 amino acids. The V gene end was trimmed by 1 base and the J gene end by 6 bases; junction bases not matched to a gene: 3. Germline CDR1 is LNHNV and CDR2 is YYDKDF (reference sequence). CDR3 in amino acids: CATSRGLAGVNEQFF. CDR3 in DNA: TGTGCCACCAGCAGAGGTCTAGCGGGAGTCAATGAGCAGTTCTTC. The full variable domain, rest sourced from reference TRBV15 and TRBJ2-1, is DAMVIQNPRYQVTQFGKPVTLSCSQTLNHNVMYWYQQKSSQAPKLLFHYYDKDFNNEADTPDNFQSRRPNTSFCFLDIRSPGLGDTAMYLCATSRGLAGVNEQFFGPGTRLTVL.

The chain is built from TRBV2 and TRBJ2-2; 8 nucleotides agree with TRBD1. Germline lookup yields CDR1 SNHLY and CDR2 FYNNEI. V lost 6 bases, J lost 6 bases, and 9 bases stayed unmatched. This CDR3 region has 15 residues. CDR3 amino acids: CASSSTGGGAGELFF. CDR3 DNA sequence: TGTGCCAGCAGCTCCACAGGGGGTGGGGCCGGGGAGCTGTTTTTT.

The table lists this clonotype with a few counts. The chain couples TRBV6-5 to TRBJ2-3, with D perhaps TRBD2 (5 bases). Germline assignment: CDR1 MNHEY and CDR2 SVGAGI. The CDR3 runs to 15 residues. V lost 6 bases, J lost 0 bases, and 13 bases lay in between. CDR3 sequence (DNA): TGTGCCAGCAGCCACTCGGGCGGGAGCACAGATACGCAGTATTTT. Its translation: CASSHSGGSTDTQYF.